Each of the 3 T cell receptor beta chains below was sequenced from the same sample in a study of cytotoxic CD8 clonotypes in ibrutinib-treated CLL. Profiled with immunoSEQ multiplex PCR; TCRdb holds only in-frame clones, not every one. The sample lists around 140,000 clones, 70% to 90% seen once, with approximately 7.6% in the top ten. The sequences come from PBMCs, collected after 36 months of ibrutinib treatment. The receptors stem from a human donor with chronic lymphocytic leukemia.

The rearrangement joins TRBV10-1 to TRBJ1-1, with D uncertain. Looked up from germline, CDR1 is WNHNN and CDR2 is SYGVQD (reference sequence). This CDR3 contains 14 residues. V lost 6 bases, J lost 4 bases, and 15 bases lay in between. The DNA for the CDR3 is TGCGCCAGCAGGCCTCCCGTTCACACCACTGAAGCTTTCTTT. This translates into CASRPPVHTTEAFF.

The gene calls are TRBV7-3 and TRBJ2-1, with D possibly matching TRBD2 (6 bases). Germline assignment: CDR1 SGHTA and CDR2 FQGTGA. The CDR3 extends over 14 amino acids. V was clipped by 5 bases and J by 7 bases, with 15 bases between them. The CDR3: CASSKSGLGNEQFF. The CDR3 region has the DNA TGTGCCAGCAGCAAAAGCGGGTTAGGGAATGAGCAGTTCTTC.

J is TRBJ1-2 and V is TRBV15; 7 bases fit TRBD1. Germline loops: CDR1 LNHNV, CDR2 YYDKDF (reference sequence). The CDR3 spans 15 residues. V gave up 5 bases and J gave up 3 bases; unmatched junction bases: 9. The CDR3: CATSGQPGQYYGYTF. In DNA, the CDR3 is TGTGCCACCAGCGGCCAACCGGGACAGTACTATGGCTACACCTTC.